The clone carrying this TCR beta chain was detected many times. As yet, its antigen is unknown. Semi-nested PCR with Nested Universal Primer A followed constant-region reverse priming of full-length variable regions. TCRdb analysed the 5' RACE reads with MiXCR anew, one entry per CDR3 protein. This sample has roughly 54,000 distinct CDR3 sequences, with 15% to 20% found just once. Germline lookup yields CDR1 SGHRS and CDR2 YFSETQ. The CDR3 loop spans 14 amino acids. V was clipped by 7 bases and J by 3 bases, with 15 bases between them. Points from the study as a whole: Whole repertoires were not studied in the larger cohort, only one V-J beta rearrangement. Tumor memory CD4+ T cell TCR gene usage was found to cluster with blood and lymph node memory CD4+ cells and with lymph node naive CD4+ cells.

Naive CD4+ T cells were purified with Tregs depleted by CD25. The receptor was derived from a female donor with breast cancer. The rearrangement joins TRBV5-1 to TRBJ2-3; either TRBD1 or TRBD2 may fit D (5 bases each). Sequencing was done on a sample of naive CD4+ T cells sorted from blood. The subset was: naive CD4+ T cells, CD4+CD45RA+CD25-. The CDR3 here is CASSEGSGTDTQYF. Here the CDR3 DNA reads TGCGCCAGCTCTGAGGGGAGCGGAACAGATACGCAGTATTTT.